One and the same sample provided the 9 T cell receptor beta chains below, sequenced in a study of T and B cells in COVID-19 patients. TRB was amplified from roughly 250-500 ng of blood genomic DNA. TRB rearrangements were amplified by multiplex PCR with BIOMED2 TRB-A/B primers. A single record per CDR3 protein comes from TCRdb applying MiXCR to the multiplex PCR reads. The sample records roughly 16,000 distinct CDR3 sequences, less than 30% being singletons. The sequenced sample was blood. These receptors were obtained from a human donor who had recovered from COVID-19.

The chain is built from TRBV12-3 or TRBV12-4 and TRBJ1-4, with D perhaps TRBD1 (6 bases). V gave up 3 bases and J gave up 8 bases, with 16 bases separating them. This CDR3 contains 15 residues. The CDR3 DNA is TGTGCCAGCAGTTTTCGCTTCGAGGGGGGCGAAAAACTGTTTTTT. Encoded protein: CASSFRFEGGEKLFF.

This clonotype was counted between two and nine times. The V and J genes are TRBV6-5 and TRBJ2-7; TRBD2 matches 11 bases. Germline CDR1 MNHEY, CDR2 SVGAGI. V trimming: 6 bases; J trimming: 2 bases; junction bases outside the gene matches: 3. The CDR3 has 14 residues. DNA of the CDR3: TGTGCCAGCAGGCTTAGCGGGGGGGCCTACGAGCAGTACTTC. This gives the protein CASRLSGGAYEQYF.

In this sample, this clonotype turned up a few times. The rearrangement uses TRBV20-1 and TRBJ2-3; TRBD1 aligns across 8 bases. CDR1 DFQATT and CDR2 SNEGSKA come from the germline V gene (reference sequence). The CDR3 covers 14 residues. Trimming at V came to 6 bases and at J to 3 bases, leaving 8 bases not matched to a gene. Written as DNA, the CDR3 is TGCAGTGCCAGGGGGCAGGAGGTAACAGATACGCAGTATTTT. Translating it yields CSARGQEVTDTQYF.

This clonotype was detected a few times. The CDR3 DNA is TGTGCCAGCAGTGAATTGGCCCCCAGACTAGCGGGATCCTACGAGCAGTACTTC. It encodes CASSELAPRLAGSYEQYF. V gene TRBV6-1 combines with J gene TRBJ2-7; TRBD2 matches at 11 bases. The CDR3 is 18 residues long. The germline gives CDR1 MNHNS, CDR2 SASEGT. Trimming cost V 2 bases and J 1 base; bases outside gene matches: 10.

A few counts support this clonotype. This chain links TRBV13 with TRBJ1-3; 7 bases are a match to TRBD1. The V gene's germline CDR1 is PRHDT and CDR2 FYEKMQ (reference sequence). The V gene end was trimmed by 5 bases and the J gene end by 4 bases; junction bases not matched to a gene: 8. The CDR3 sequence is 15 residues long. This CDR3 is CASSPRGQRGNTIYF. CDR3 bases: TGTGCCAGCAGCCCCCGGGGACAGCGAGGAAACACCATATATTTT.

By frequency in the sample, this clonotype is medium-sized. The rearrangement uses TRBV11-3 and TRBJ1-1; D is perhaps TRBD1 (5 bases). Germline loops: CDR1 SGHNT, CDR2 YENEEA. The length of the CDR3 is 12 residues. V was shortened by 2 bases and J by 11 bases, with 12 bases between the two germline ends. The CDR3 spells CASSLSRGGAFF. The CDR3 DNA follows: TGTGCCAGCAGCTTATCACGGGGGGGTGCTTTCTTT.

This clonotype has a handful of counts. The chain links TRBV6-5 to TRBJ1-1; 8 positions agree with TRBD1. Trimming at V came to 5 bases and at J to 5 bases, leaving 4 bases not matched to a gene. The germline gives CDR1 MNHEY, CDR2 SVGAGI. This CDR3 region has 13 residues. As DNA, the CDR3 is TGTGCCAGCAGTGGGACAGGACAAACTGAAGCTTTCTTT. Translated, it gives CASSGTGQTEAFF.

The rearrangement joins TRBV20-1 to TRBJ2-3; 8 bases align to TRBD2. The CDR3 covers 14 residues. With 3 bases clipped from V and 1 base from J, the junction kept 3 bases outside the gene matches. Germline CDR1 DFQATT, CDR2 SNEGSKA (reference sequence). The CDR3 loop is CSASGGARTDTQYF. The CDR3, as DNA: TGCAGTGCTAGCGGGGGGGCACGCACAGATACGCAGTATTTT.

This clonotype qualifies as medium-sized (0.01 to 0.1%). The chain couples TRBV12-3 or TRBV12-4 to TRBJ2-5, with D perhaps TRBD2 (5 bases). Trimming pared 6 bases from V and 5 bases from J, leaving 10 bases between. The CDR3 length is 12 residues. The CDR3 DNA reads as TGTGCCAGCAGCCGGACTGGGGAGACCCAGTACTTC. Its protein product is CASSRTGETQYF.